The count of the clone carrying this T cell receptor (beta chain) is one. The data derive from a study of CD8 T cells in Susac syndrome. This CDR3 region has 16 residues. V shed 1 base and J 2 bases; nucleotides not matched to a gene: 9. Germline CDR1 reads DFQATT; CDR2 reads SNEGSKA (reference sequence). RNA totalling about 0.45 to 1 ug underwent reverse transcription with random hexamers. The immunoSEQ assay covered 54 Vbeta and 13 Jbeta segments for CDR3. TCRdb passed the immunoSEQ multiplex PCR reads through MiXCR, listing each CDR3 protein once. The table has some 120,000 distinct CDR3 sequences, around 96% seen once; the top ten hold around 0.078%. From blood CD8+ and CD4+ T cells, TCR beta sequences were generated. Controls matched for sex and age were healthy donors. FACS enriched CD8+ TEMRA cells, while bulk CD8+ and CD4+ were negatively isolated.

This TCR was recovered from a human donor in good health. The chain is built from TRBV20-1 and TRBJ1-1; TRBD1 matches at 8 bases. Sequenced: CD4+ T cells from PBMCs. The CDR3 DNA reads TGCAGTGCTAGAGTACTCTCGACAGGGGTAAACACTGAAGCTTTCTTT. Protein product: CSARVLSTGVNTEAFF.